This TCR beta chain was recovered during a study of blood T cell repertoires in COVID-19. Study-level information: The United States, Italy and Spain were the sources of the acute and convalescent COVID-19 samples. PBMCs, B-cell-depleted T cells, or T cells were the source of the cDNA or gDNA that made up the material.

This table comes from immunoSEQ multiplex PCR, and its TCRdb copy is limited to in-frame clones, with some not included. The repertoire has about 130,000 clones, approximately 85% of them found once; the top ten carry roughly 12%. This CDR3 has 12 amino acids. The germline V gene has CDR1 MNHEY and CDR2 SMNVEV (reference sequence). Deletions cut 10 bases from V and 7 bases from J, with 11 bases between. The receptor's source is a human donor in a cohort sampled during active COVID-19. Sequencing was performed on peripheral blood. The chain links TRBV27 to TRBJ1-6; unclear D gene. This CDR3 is CATRRGNSPLHF. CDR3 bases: TGTGCCACCCGAAGAGGGAATTCACCCCTCCACTTT.